This passage covers 22 T cell receptor beta chains from one sample sequenced in a study of long-term antiretroviral therapy in people with HIV (dated by TCRdb to about 2022). The immunoSEQ hsTCRB v3.0 assay was used at survey level resolution to sequence the TRB variable region. Held by TCRdb, this immuneACCESS table contains in-frame sequences only and omits some clones. Under half of the omission traces to an unresolved V gene where checked; the cause of the rest is unknown. Recorded for this sample are about 18,000 clones; around 84% of them occurred a single time. The top ten clonotypes cover around 13% of the sample. The sample was unsorted PBMCs, taken 0.3 years after starting antiretroviral therapy. These receptor sequences come from a woman aged 50 to 60 with HIV.

The V and J genes are TRBV30 and TRBJ2-7; D remains unclear. The germline gives CDR1 GTSNPN, CDR2 SVGIG (reference sequence). Trimming stripped 0 bases from V and 3 bases from J, with 9 bases between. CDR3 length equals 13 residues. The CDR3 sequence is CAWSVGRGYEQYV. In DNA, the CDR3 is TGTGCCTGGAGTGTAGGCCGTGGCTACGAGCAGTACGTC.

This clone was detected only a few times. The chain couples TRBV7-2 to TRBJ1-3; 7 bases line up with TRBD1. Germline V gene data show CDR1 as SGHTA and CDR2 as FQGNSA. The CDR3 totals 16 residues. V lost 5 bases to trimming and J lost 2 bases; unmatched junction nucleotides: 9. The CDR3 DNA reads TGTGCCAGCAGCCCGAGGACAGGACCTGCTGGAAACACCATATATTTT. Its protein product is CASSPRTGPAGNTIYF. Complete variable domain (other parts from reference TRBV7-2 and TRBJ1-3): GAGVSQSPSNKVTEKGKDVELRCDPISGHTALYWYRQSLGQGLEFLIYFQGNSAPDKSGLPSDRFSAERTGGSVSTLTIQRTQQEDSAVYLCASSPRTGPAGNTIYFGEGSWLTVV.

The chain carries TRBV18 and TRBJ1-6; no clear D gene. This CDR3 is built from 16 residues. Germline V gene lookup returns CDR1 KGHSH and CDR2 LQKENI. V was cut by 4 bases and J by 0 bases, with 10 bases left in between. The CDR3 sequence: CASSRGSRSYNSPLHF. Here the CDR3 DNA reads TGTGCCAGCTCACGGGGATCCCGCTCCTATAATTCACCCCTCCACTTT.

The rearrangement links TRBV6-1 to TRBJ1-4; 10 positions match TRBD1. The junction had 2 bases not matched to a gene; V was cut back by 4 bases and J by 6 bases. The CDR3 covers 14 residues. Germline V CDR1 and CDR2: MNHNS, SASEGT. CDR3 amino acids: CASSGTGGYEKLFF. Here the CDR3 DNA reads TGTGCCAGCAGTGGGACAGGGGGGTATGAAAAACTGTTTTTT.

This clone was detected only once. This chain links TRBV4-1 with TRBJ1-3; 8 bases are a match to TRBD1. The CDR3 is 17 amino acids. Germline loops: CDR1 MGHRA, CDR2 YSYEKL. With V trimmed by 2 bases and J by 0 bases, 6 bases remained unmatched. The CDR3 reads CASSQNHGQGSGNTIYF. Written as DNA, the CDR3 is TGCGCCAGCAGCCAAAACCATGGACAGGGCTCTGGAAACACCATATATTTT.

This clone was detected a few times. The chain links TRBV6-1 to TRBJ2-5; TRBD2 matches at 7 bases. The CDR3 length is 15 residues. Germline V CDR1 and CDR2: MNHNS, SASEGT. J was trimmed by 5 bases and V by 5 bases; bases with no gene match: 11. In DNA, the CDR3 is TGTGCCAGCAGTTTAATTACTAGCGTGTACGAGACCCAGTACTTC. It yields the protein CASSLITSVYETQYF.

This clone came up a few times. This rearrangement joins TRBV7-6 to TRBJ2-2; D ambiguous. V was trimmed by 0 bases and J by 5 bases, leaving 13 bases between them. Germline CDR1 SGHVS, CDR2 FNYEAQ. This CDR3 comprises 16 residues. Written as DNA, the CDR3 is TGTGCCAGCAGCTTAGCTCCCGACACCCGAACCGGGGAGCTGTTTTTT. Its protein product is CASSLAPDTRTGELFF.

This clone was recorded a few times. The chain links TRBV25-1 to TRBJ1-3; D perhaps matches TRBD1 (5 bases). The V gene's germline CDR1 is MGHDK and CDR2 SYGVNS. This CDR3 region has 17 residues. The V end lost 3 bases, the J end lost 0 bases, and 15 bases lay between the germline ends. DNA for the CDR3: TGTGCCAGCAGTGAGCTAGACAGCCTACCCTCTGGAAACACCATATATTTT. Translation gives CASSELDSLPSGNTIYF.

V usage is TRBV7-9 and J usage is TRBJ2-5, with D possibly matching TRBD1 (7 bases). The V end lost 5 bases, the J end lost 5 bases, and 15 bases lay between the germline ends. Germline CDR1 is SEHNR and CDR2 is FQNEAQ (reference sequence). The CDR3 covers 14 residues. The CDR3: CASSVGGGGETQYF. CDR3 coding DNA: TGTGCCAGCAGCGTGGGCGGAGGGGGCGAGACCCAGTACTTC.

The rearrangement links TRBV19 to TRBJ2-7; D not resolved. This CDR3 contains 13 residues. V was trimmed by 3 bases and J by 1 base, leaving 7 bases between them. The germline gives CDR1 LNHDA, CDR2 SQIVND (reference sequence). CDR3 in amino acids: CASSMRLSYEQYF. CDR3 in DNA: TGTGCCAGTAGTATGCGTCTATCCTACGAGCAGTACTTC.

J is TRBJ2-2 and V is TRBV6-1; D ambiguous. CDR3 size: 13 residues. V gave up 6 bases and J gave up 6 bases, with 11 bases separating them. Germline assignment: CDR1 MNHNS and CDR2 SASEGT. CDR3 nucleotides: TGTGCCAGCAGGGACCCCGGACCCGGGGAGCTGTTTTTT. Translating gives CASRDPGPGELFF.

The chain uses TRBV4-2 and TRBJ2-4, with D hard to call. The CDR3 covers 12 residues. Trimming took off 0 bases at V and 9 bases at J, with 6 bases between the two ends. Germline V gives CDR1 LGHNA, CDR2 YNFKEQ. The CDR3 bases are TGTGCCAGCAGCCAAGAGGGAACCATTCAGTACTTC. It codes for CASSQEGTIQYF.

The chain carries TRBV5-5 and TRBJ2-7; no firm D call. The CDR3 totals 13 residues. V shed 2 bases and J shed 4 bases, with 10 bases lying between them. Germline lookup yields CDR1 SGHKS and CDR2 YYEKEE (reference sequence). The CDR3 DNA reads as TGTGCCAGCAGCTTCGGGCGAATTTACGAGCAGTACTTC. It codes for CASSFGRIYEQYF.

CDR3 protein: CASSKTSGGETQYF. DNA for the CDR3: TGTGCCAGCAGCAAAACTAGCGGGGGGGAGACCCAGTACTTC. J is TRBJ2-5 and V is TRBV7-7; 12 bases are shared with TRBD2. V lost 5 bases to trimming and J lost 5 bases; unmatched junction nucleotides: 3. Germline values: CDR1 SSHAT, CDR2 FNYEAQ (reference sequence). The CDR3 length is 14 residues.

This clone has a single count. The chain carries TRBV15 and TRBJ1-3; 10 nucleotides line up with TRBD1. The V gene's germline CDR1 is LNHNV and CDR2 YYDKDF (reference sequence). V lost 0 bases and J lost 5; bases outside the gene matches: 19. This CDR3 has 21 amino acids. The CDR3 protein is CATSRDRTGGPSHVPRNTIYF. For the CDR3, the DNA is TGTGCCACCAGCAGAGATCGGACAGGGGGACCCTCTCATGTCCCCAGAAACACCATATATTTT.

This chain uses TRBV5-5 with TRBJ1-5, with D possibly being TRBD1 (5 bases). The CDR3 extends over 15 amino acids. The germline V gene encodes CDR1 SGHKS and CDR2 YYEKEE (reference sequence). V was clipped by 3 bases and J by 7 bases, with 17 bases between them. CDR3 residues: CASSSPGTTRQPQHF. CDR3 coding DNA: TGTGCCAGCAGCTCGCCCGGGACTACCCGGCAGCCCCAGCATTTT.

This chain joins TRBV5-1 and TRBJ2-1, with TRBD2 identical over 14 bases. V gave up 3 bases and J gave up 1 base; unmatched junction bases: 6. In germline, CDR1 is SGHRS, CDR2 YFSETQ. This CDR3 is built from 18 residues. In nucleotides, the CDR3 is TGCGCCAGCAGCTCAGGACTAGCGGGGGGCAGGTCCTACAATGAGCAGTTCTTC. This encodes CASSSGLAGGRSYNEQFF.

The chain links TRBV5-1 to TRBJ2-3; 15 bases match TRBD2. Trimming cost V 3 bases and J 6 bases; bases outside gene matches: 5. There are 16 residues in the CDR3. The germline V gene encodes CDR1 SGHRS and CDR2 YFSETQ. CDR3 residues: CASSYGTSGGMDTQYF. CDR3 sequence (DNA): TGCGCCAGCAGCTACGGGACTAGCGGGGGGATGGATACGCAGTATTTT.

The chain joins TRBV7-8 to TRBJ2-6; D is unclear. V gave up 2 bases and J gave up 4 bases, with 9 bases separating them. The CDR3 extends over 15 amino acids. The germline gives CDR1 SGHVS, CDR2 FQNEAQ. The CDR3 region is CASSLFGLGANVLTF. The CDR3 DNA is TGTGCCAGCAGCTTATTTGGGTTAGGGGCCAACGTCCTGACTTTC.

The rearrangement joins TRBV27 to TRBJ2-2; D gene ambiguous. Germline V gene lookup returns CDR1 MNHEY and CDR2 SMNVEV (reference sequence). This CDR3 region has 13 residues. V lost 3 bases, J lost 5 bases, and 7 bases lay in between. The CDR3 reads CASSLIRTGELFF. The CDR3 nucleotides read TGTGCCAGCAGTTTGATACGAACCGGGGAGCTGTTTTTT.

This rearrangement joins TRBV15 to TRBJ2-5; no definite D call. The CDR3 length is 20 residues. Deletions cut 5 bases from V and 1 base from J, with 29 bases between. Germline V CDR1 and CDR2: LNHNV, YYDKDF (reference sequence). The CDR3 spells CATSLRNNPGSTQAQETQYF. DNA of the CDR3: TGTGCCACCAGCCTAAGAAACAACCCCGGGTCAACTCAGGCCCAAGAGACCCAGTACTTC.

DNA for the CDR3: TGTGCCAGCAGTTTAAGGGGACTAGCGGAAATTCGGGAGCAGTTCTTC. Translating gives CASSLRGLAEIREQFF. This chain uses TRBV27 with TRBJ2-1; TRBD2 matches 11 bases. This CDR3 has 16 residues. From germline, CDR1 is MNHEY and CDR2 SMNVEV (reference sequence). J was trimmed by 10 bases and V by 2 bases; bases with no gene match: 10.